These T cell receptor beta chains were read from a single sample in a study of prognosis after radiotherapy for stage I lung cancer. Using its own MiXCR run on the multiplex PCR reads, TCRdb lists one record per CDR3 protein. The sample consists of 30,000 to 35,000 distinct CDR3 sequences, 40% to 50% of them appearing once. Source: PBMCs, taken before or after stereotactic body radiation therapy (not recorded which). Source of these receptors: a donor of 50 years or more with non-small cell lung cancer. The CDR3 runs from the conserved cysteine through the conserved F or W. A D gene is named only where the DNA matches it firmly. Only part of the rows carry a size: once, few, many, or a class if the clone is expanded.

D,size,J,V,CDR3,DNA
-,-,TRBJ2-1,TRBV5-1,CASSSYGTGGNEQFF,TGCGCCAGCAGCTCCTACGGGACTGGAGGGAATGAGCAGTTCTTC
-,many,TRBJ1-2,TRBV6-1,CASSALTYGYTF,TGTGCCAGCAGTGCTCTGACCTATGGCTACACCTTC
TRBD1,many,TRBJ2-5,TRBV14,CASSAGTGAGRSQYF,TGTGCCAGCAGCGCCGGGACAGGGGCCGGGAGGTCCCAGTACTTC
-,many,TRBJ2-2,TRBV6-1,CASRTGQSWTGELFF,TGTGCCAGCAGGACCGGACAGTCGTGGACCGGGGAGCTGTTTTTT
-,-,TRBJ1-1,TRBV19,CASSEYVNTEAFF,TGTGCCAGTAGCGAGTATGTGAACACTGAAGCTTTCTTT
-,-,TRBJ1-1,TRBV28,CATLTGTPEAFF,TGTGCCACCTTAACAGGGACCCCTGAAGCTTTCTTT
-,-,TRBJ2-3,TRBV7-3,CASIQRGVTDTQYF,TGTGCCAGCATCCAGAGGGGGGTCACAGATACGCAGTATTTT
-,many,TRBJ2-4,TRBV27,CASSFAGTKNIQYF,TGTGCCAGCAGTTTTGCGGGCACCAAAAACATTCAGTACTTC
-,many,TRBJ1-1,TRBV5-5,CASSWVGTEAFF,TGTGCCAGCAGCTGGGTGGGAACTGAAGCTTTCTTT
TRBD2,many,TRBJ2-1,TRBV5-1,CASSPAAGYNNEQFF,TGCGCCAGCAGCCCCGCAGCGGGATATAACAATGAGCAGTTCTTC
-,many,TRBJ2-5,TRBV19,CASSDRDQETQYF,TGTGCCAGTAGTGATAGGGACCAAGAGACCCAGTACTTC
-,many,TRBJ2-3,TRBV7-7,CASSLGQGTDTQYF,TGTGCTAGCAGCTTAGGGCAGGGGACAGATACGCAGTATTTT
-,-,TRBJ2-1,TRBV19,CASSISAGKYNEQFF,TGTGCCAGTAGTATTTCGGCAGGGAAATACAATGAGCAGTTCTTC
-,medium-sized,TRBJ1-2,TRBV11-2,CASSLGSVSTTYGYTF,TGTGCCAGCAGCTTAGGGTCGGTGTCCACAACCTATGGCTACACCTTC
TRBD1,-,TRBJ2-3,TRBV2,CASKPGQYTDTQYF,TGTGCCAGCAAGCCGGGACAGTACACAGATACGCAGTATTTT
TRBD2,-,TRBJ2-3,TRBV7-3,CASSLTSGITDTQYF,TGTGCCAGCAGCCTGACTAGCGGGATCACAGATACGCAGTATTTT
TRBD2,many,TRBJ2-7,TRBV10-3,CAISPGGHEQYF,TGTGCCATCAGCCCGGGGGGGCACGAGCAGTACTTC
TRBD2,many,TRBJ2-1,TRBV12-3/TRBV12-4,CASSYKRARGGNEQFF,TGTGCCAGCAGTTACAAACGTGCTAGGGGAGGGAATGAGCAGTTCTTC
-,-,TRBJ1-2,TRBV30,CACVRRGGYGYTF,TGTGCCTGTGTCCGAAGAGGGGGCTATGGCTACACCTTC
-,many,TRBJ1-1,TRBV27,CASSLRVGNTEAFF,TGTGCCAGCAGTTTACGGGTCGGAAACACTGAAGCTTTCTTT
-,-,TRBJ2-7,TRBV9,CASSFQPGAYEQYF,TGTGCCAGCAGCTTCCAGCCAGGGGCCTACGAGCAGTACTTC
TRBD2,many,TRBJ2-3,TRBV9,CASSVGLAGGITDTQYF,TGTGCCAGCAGCGTGGGACTAGCGGGGGGGATCACAGATACGCAGTATTTT
TRBD1,-,TRBJ2-4,TRBV5-6,CASSLGDRDIQYF,TGTGCCAGCAGCTTGGGTGACAGGGACATTCAGTACTTC
-,medium-sized,TRBJ2-1,TRBV5-1,CASSLEGAPEYNEQFF,TGCGCCAGCAGCTTGGAGGGAGCGCCAGAATACAATGAGCAGTTCTTC
TRBD1,many,TRBJ1-1,TRBV29-1,CSVDAGQGRTEAFF,TGCAGCGTTGATGCTGGACAGGGGAGGACTGAAGCTTTCTTT
-,many,TRBJ2-6,TRBV30,CAWRKFTGLSGANVLTF,TGTGCCTGGAGGAAATTCACAGGGCTCTCTGGGGCCAACGTCCTGACTTTC
-,-,TRBJ2-3,TRBV19,CASSILPGPDHSMQYF,TGTGCCAGTAGTATCCTGCCGGGACCTGACCATAGCATGCAGTATTTT
TRBD1,many,TRBJ2-2,TRBV20-1,CSANDRANGELFF,TGCAGTGCTAATGACAGGGCCAACGGGGAGCTGTTTTTT
TRBD1,-,TRBJ1-5,TRBV12-3/TRBV12-4,CASSRTGWWHQPQHF,TGTGCCAGCAGCCGGACAGGTTGGTGGCATCAGCCCCAGCACTTT
-,medium-sized,TRBJ1-6,TRBV20-1,CSARDRVGRAPLHF,TGCAGTGCTAGAGATCGGGTAGGCAGAGCACCCCTCCACTTT
-,many,TRBJ2-3,TRBV6-2/TRBV6-3,CASRGVAQGGGTDTQYF,TGTGCCAGCAGGGGCGTTGCACAAGGCGGGGGCACGGATACGCAGTATTTT
-,once,TRBJ2-1,TRBV6-2/TRBV6-3,CASSTLQPYNEQFF,TGTGCCAGCAGTACCCTACAGCCCTACAATGAGCAGTTCTTC
TRBD1,many,TRBJ1-1,TRBV18,CASSRSTGTEAFF,TGTGCCAGCTCACGATCGACAGGGACTGAAGCTTTCTTT
TRBD2,once,TRBJ2-7,TRBV7-8,CASSLPTSASYEQYF,TGTGCCAGCAGTTTACCGACTAGCGCTTCCTACGAGCAGTACTTC
-,many,TRBJ2-3,TRBV5-1,CASSLEGGVDTQYF,TGCGCCAGCAGCTTGGAAGGGGGAGTGGATACGCAGTATTTT
-,-,TRBJ2-2,TRBV29-1,CSVGRLAGELFF,TGCAGCGTTGGACGACTAGCCGGGGAGCTGTTTTTT
-,many,TRBJ1-2,TRBV28,CASSSGTANYGYTF,TGTGCCAGCAGTTCAGGGACGGCTAACTATGGCTACACCTTC
-,-,TRBJ1-1,TRBV7-6,CASSLQGCDTEAFF,TGTGCCAGCAGCTTGCAGGGTTGTGACACTGAAGCTTTCTTT
TRBD2,-,TRBJ2-2,TRBV28,CASSSVEGGSGRLTGELFF,TGTGCCAGCAGTTCCGTTGAAGGTGGGAGCGGGAGGCTCACCGGGGAGCTGTTTTTT
-,many,TRBJ2-5,TRBV5-6,CASSSWASETQYF,TGTGCCAGCAGCTCGTGGGCCTCAGAGACCCAGTACTTC
-,many,TRBJ2-3,TRBV5-1,CASSVGREGYTDTQYF,TGCGCCAGCAGCGTAGGCAGGGAAGGTTACACAGATACGCAGTATTTT
-,medium-sized,TRBJ1-2,TRBV2,CASGRGGGYGYTF,TGTGCCAGCGGGAGAGGGGGAGGATATGGCTACACCTTC
-,-,TRBJ2-3,TRBV6-2/TRBV6-3,CASSLTAPRGRGTDTQYF,TGTGCCAGCAGCCTCACCGCGCCTAGAGGGAGGGGGACAGATACGCAGTATTTT
TRBD2,medium-sized,TRBJ2-7,TRBV28,CASSLAGGTGYYEQYF,TGTGCCAGCAGTCTAGCGGGAGGGACAGGGTACTACGAGCAGTACTTC
TRBD2,-,TRBJ2-7,TRBV7-9,CASSWRENDYQYF,TGTGCCAGCAGCTGGCGGGAGAACGACTATCAGTACTTC
-,many,TRBJ1-3,TRBV4-2,CASSLRNSGAGNTIYF,TGTGCCAGCAGCCTCCGGAATTCCGGGGCTGGAAACACCATATATTTT
-,medium-sized,TRBJ1-6,TRBV4-3,CASSQEPRPFDSPLHF,TGCGCCAGCAGCCAAGAACCCCGGCCGTTCGATTCACCCCTCCACTTT
TRBD1,-,TRBJ2-3,TRBV2,CASSRGQGLADTQYF,TGTGCCAGCAGTCGGGGACAGGGGTTAGCAGATACGCAGTATTTT
TRBD2,-,TRBJ2-3,TRBV4-1,CASSYSGSTDTQYF,TGCGCCAGCAGCTATAGCGGGTCCACAGATACGCAGTATTTT